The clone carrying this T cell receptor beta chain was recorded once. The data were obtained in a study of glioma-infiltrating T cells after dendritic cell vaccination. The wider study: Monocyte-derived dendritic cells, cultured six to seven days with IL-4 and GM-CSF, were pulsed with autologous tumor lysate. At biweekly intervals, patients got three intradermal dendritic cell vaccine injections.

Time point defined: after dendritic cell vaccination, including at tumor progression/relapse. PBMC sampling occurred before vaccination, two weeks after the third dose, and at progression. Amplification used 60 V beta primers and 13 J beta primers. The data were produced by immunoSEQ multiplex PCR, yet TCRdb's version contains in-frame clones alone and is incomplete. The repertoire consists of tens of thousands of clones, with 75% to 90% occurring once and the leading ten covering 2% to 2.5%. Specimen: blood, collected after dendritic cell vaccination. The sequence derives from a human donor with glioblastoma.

CDR3 sequence: CASSFSGVNEKLFF. CDR3 nucleotide sequence: TGTGCCAGCAGCTTTTCGGGGGTTAATGAAAAACTGTTTTTT. The chain is built from TRBV7-8 and TRBJ1-4, with a tentative D call TRBD1 (5 bases). The CDR3 has 14 residues. Germline V gives CDR1 SGHVS, CDR2 FQNEAQ. V lost 3 bases and J lost 4, with 9 bases in between.